The T cell receptor (beta chain) under discussion was sequenced for a study of Graves' ophthalmopathy and Graves' hyperthyroidism. The sequenced template was RNA, covering the TCR beta CDR3 region. RT-PCR with HTBI primers came first, then second-round multiplex PCR. MiXCR was run by TCRdb on the multiplex PCR reads, yielding one entry per CDR3 protein. Of approximately 540,000 distinct CDR3 sequences listed, roughly 39% are singletons. Germline lookup yields CDR1 SQVTM and CDR2 ANQGSEA. The CDR3 has 12 amino acids. The V gene lost 4 bases and the J gene lost 3 bases, with 9 bases spanning the gap. Details on this clonotype: Its matching antigen is unknown.

Regarding the study as a whole: Distinction of ophthalmopathy from stable hyperthyroidism by a 13-signature model reached about 87% sensitivity and 65% to 83% specificity. Most thyroid clonotypes expanded beyond 0.001 frequency were also found in blood.

The sequence came from an adult man with Graves' hyperthyroidism. Sequenced input: peripheral blood or thyroid tissue (not recorded which). The chain couples TRBV29-1 to TRBJ2-5, with D possibly TRBD2 on 6 matching bases. Here the CDR3 reads CSVGRAEETQYF. The DNA of the CDR3 is TGCAGCGTTGGGAGGGCCGAAGAGACCCAGTACTTC.